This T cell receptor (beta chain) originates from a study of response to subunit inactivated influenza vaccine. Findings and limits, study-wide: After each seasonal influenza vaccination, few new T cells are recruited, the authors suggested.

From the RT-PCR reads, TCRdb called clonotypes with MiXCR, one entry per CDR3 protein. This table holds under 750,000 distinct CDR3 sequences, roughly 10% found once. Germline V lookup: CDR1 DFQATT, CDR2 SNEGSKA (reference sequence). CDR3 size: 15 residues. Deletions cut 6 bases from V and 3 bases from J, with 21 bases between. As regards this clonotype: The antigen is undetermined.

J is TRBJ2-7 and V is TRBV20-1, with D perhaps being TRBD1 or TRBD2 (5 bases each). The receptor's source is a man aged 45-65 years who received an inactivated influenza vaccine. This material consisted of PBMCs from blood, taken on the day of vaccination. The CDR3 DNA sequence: TGCAGTGCCCCCTCTGGGGGAGCCCTATTCTACGAGCAGTACTTC. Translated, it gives CSAPSGGALFYEQYF.